The 3 T cell receptor beta chains below all came from one sample that was sequenced in a study of beta chain features in type 1 diabetes. All of the isolated RNA was reverse transcribed, so expressed TCRB transcripts were sequenced. Profiled with immunoSEQ multiplex PCR; TCRdb holds only in-frame clones, not every one. Among under 90,000 clones listed, roughly 34% were seen once. Sequenced material: stem cell memory CD4+ T cells from blood. These TCRs come from a woman aged 18-29 years in good health.

CDR3 nucleotides: TGCGCCAGCAGCCAGAGCCTTAGCGGGAGGGCCTCGGGGGGAAACATTCAGTACTTC. This codes for CASSQSLSGRASGGNIQYF. V is TRBV4-1 and J is TRBJ2-4, with 11 positions matching TRBD2. The germline V gene encodes CDR1 MGHRA and CDR2 YSYEKL. The ends lost 3 bases at V and 6 bases at J; junction bases unmatched: 16. The CDR3 extends over 19 amino acids.

On this clone itself: The sample contains more than one DNA sequence encoding this CDR3. This sequence joins TRBV7-2 and TRBJ2-3, with 8 bases aligning to TRBD2. Germline V lookup: CDR1 SGHTA, CDR2 FQGNSA. The CDR3 consists of 14 residues. V trimming: 3 bases; J trimming: 5 bases; junction bases outside the gene matches: 4. The CDR3 sequence is CASSLDRGGDTQYF. DNA of the CDR3: TGTGCCAGCAGCTTGGATCGGGGGGGAGATACGCAGTATTTT.

The chain uses TRBV4-3 and TRBJ1-5; 10 bases are a match to TRBD1. CDR1 is LGHNA and CDR2 is YSLEER in the germline V gene. The trim removed 0 bases at V and 9 bases at J, leaving 8 bases unmatched. This CDR3 contains 16 residues. CDR3 sequence reads: CASSQEIGGQGTPQHF. CDR3 nucleotide sequence: TGCGCCAGCAGCCAAGAAATAGGGGGACAGGGGACGCCCCAGCATTTT.